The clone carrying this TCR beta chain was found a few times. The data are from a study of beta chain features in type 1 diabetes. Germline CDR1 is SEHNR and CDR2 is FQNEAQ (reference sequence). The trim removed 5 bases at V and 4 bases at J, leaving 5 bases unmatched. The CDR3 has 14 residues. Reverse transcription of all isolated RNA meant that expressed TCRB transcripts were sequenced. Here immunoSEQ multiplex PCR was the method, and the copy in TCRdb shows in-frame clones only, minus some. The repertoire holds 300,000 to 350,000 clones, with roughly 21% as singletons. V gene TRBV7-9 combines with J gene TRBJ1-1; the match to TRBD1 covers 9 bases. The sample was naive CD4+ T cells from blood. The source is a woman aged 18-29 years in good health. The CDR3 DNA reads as TGTGCCAGCAGCGGGGACAGGGATCCCACTGAAGCTTTCTTT. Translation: CASSGDRDPTEAFF.